This TCR beta chain was identified in a study of Ad26.COV2.S vaccination and SARS-CoV-2 variants. Study-wide results and limits: It is possible that the TCR breadth and depth analyses underestimated the total T cell responses.

Clones were read by immunoSEQ multiplex PCR, and TCRdb kept only the in-frame ones, dropping some. The repertoire consists of fewer than 400,000 clones, with more than 85% occurring once and the leading ten covering approximately 3.7%. On this clone itself: Its target is not known.

Sample treatment: 19 received Ad26.COV2.S at low or high dose, single or two shots; about 5 received placebo; per-sample allocation not given. Sampling occurred on day 63 after the first vaccine or placebo injection. CDR1 and CDR2 (germline): SEHNR, FQNEAQ (reference sequence). V lost 0 bases, J lost 4 bases, and 2 bases stayed unmatched. The CDR3 runs 14 residues. This receptor was obtained from a person aged 18-60 years who received the Ad26.COV2.S COVID-19 vaccine or a placebo. This sample comprised peripheral blood, obtained in a trial of Ad26.COV2.S vaccine versus placebo. The chain links TRBV7-9 to TRBJ1-1; TRBD1 matches 7 bases. The CDR3 DNA reads TGTGCCAGCAGCTTAGCAGGGGGCTTCACTGAAGCTTTCTTT. Translating gives CASSLAGGFTEAFF.